Listed here are 30 T cell receptor beta chains from one sample, sequenced in a study of early T cells in non-severe SARS-CoV-2 infection. TCRdb recomputed calls from the 5' RACE reads with MiXCR, one row per CDR3 protein. The sample includes 35,000 to 50,000 distinct CDR3 sequences, about 6% of them seen just once. Sequenced here: whole blood, sampled at baseline. These receptors originate from an adult who was a healthcare worker with PCR-confirmed SARS-CoV-2 infection or an uninfected control (not recorded which).

This clonotype was recorded a few times. This chain uses TRBV3-1 with TRBJ1-1, with D unclear. CDR1 is LGHDT, CDR2 YNNKEL, per germline (reference sequence). The CDR3 sequence is 14 residues long. V lost 1 base and J lost 1, with 7 bases in between. This chain's CDR3 is CASSQVARNTEAFF. The CDR3 nucleotides read TGTGCCAGCAGCCAAGTGGCGAGGAACACTGAAGCTTTCTTT.

This clonotype was counted at least ten times. V and J are TRBV6-2 or TRBV6-3 and TRBJ1-2, with TRBD1 identical over 10 bases. The CDR3 contains 13 residues. V lost 5 bases to trimming and J lost 5 bases; unmatched junction nucleotides: 2. Germline loops: CDR1 MNHEY, CDR2 SVGEGT. The CDR3 DNA is TGTGCCAGCAGTCCGGACAGGGGGTATGGCTACACCTTC. Protein: CASSPDRGYGYTF.

This clonotype came up a few times. The V call is TRBV2, the J call TRBJ2-1; 16 nucleotides line up with TRBD2. The CDR3 has 15 residues. V trimming: 6 bases; J trimming: 6 bases; junction bases outside the gene matches: 2. CDR1 and CDR2 (germline): SNHLY, FYNNEI. The CDR3 coding sequence is TGTGCCAGCAGGGGACTAGCGGGGGGGCTCAATGAGCAGTTCTTC. Amino acids: CASRGLAGGLNEQFF.

The chain recombines TRBV11-2 with TRBJ1-5; D not certain. Trimming left V 2 bases short and J 4 bases short, with 6 bases between. Per the germline V gene, CDR1 is SGHAT and CDR2 is FQNNGV. The CDR3 sequence is 13 residues long. CDR3 sequence: CASSLRENQPQHF. In DNA, the CDR3 is TGTGCCAGCAGCTTACGCGAGAATCAGCCCCAGCATTTT.

This clonotype was seen repeatedly, ten times or more. The chain couples TRBV12-3 or TRBV12-4 to TRBJ2-6; D gene ambiguous. The CDR3 loop spans 15 amino acids. Trimming removed 5 bases at V and 0 bases at J, with 8 bases between. The DNA of the CDR3 is TGTGCCAGCAGTCGTGGCGACTCTGGGGCCAACGTCCTGACTTTC. This translates into CASSRGDSGANVLTF.

This clonotype was observed at least ten times. The chain links TRBV20-1 to TRBJ2-3; 11 bases are a match to TRBD2. The germline gives CDR1 DFQATT, CDR2 SNEGSKA (reference sequence). The trim removed 6 bases at V and 4 bases at J, leaving 3 bases unmatched. CDR3 length: 13 amino acids. The CDR3: CSAVAGGADTQYF. CDR3 nucleotide sequence: TGCAGTGCAGTAGCGGGGGGGGCAGATACGCAGTATTTT.

In its sample, this clonotype was seen a few times. The J gene is TRBJ1-1, the V gene TRBV6-1; TRBD1 agrees at 9 bases. The germline CDR1 and CDR2 sequences are MNHNS and SASEGT. Trimming at V came to 7 bases and at J to 4 bases, leaving 16 bases not matched to a gene. This CDR3 is built from 17 residues. The CDR3 loop reads CASTRRGDRVIPTEAFF. CDR3 DNA: TGTGCCAGCACCCGGAGGGGGGACAGGGTAATCCCCACTGAAGCTTTCTTT.

This clonotype has a count of ten or more. The chain employs TRBV19 and TRBJ2-1; a weak D match, TRBD1 (6 bases). The CDR3 covers 13 residues. V was trimmed by 10 bases and J by 8 bases, leaving 18 bases between them. Germline CDR1 LNHDA, CDR2 SQIVND (reference sequence). CDR3 region: CATRAGEYYEQFF. CDR3 nucleotides: TGTGCCACCCGAGCAGGGGAGTACTATGAGCAGTTCTTC.

V is TRBV20-1 and J is TRBJ1-2; 7 bases agree with TRBD1. Per germline, CDR1 DFQATT and CDR2 SNEGSKA (reference sequence). CDR3 length: 22 amino acids. V shed 2 bases and J 9 bases; nucleotides not matched to a gene: 36. The CDR3 reads CSARIPGTASLSSGYGLLRYTF. The CDR3, as DNA: TGCAGTGCTAGAATCCCCGGGACAGCATCATTATCCTCTGGGTATGGTCTATTACGCTACACCTTC.

This clonotype was found many times. This chain connects TRBV9 to TRBJ2-7, with 9 bases fitting TRBD1. The CDR3 spans 14 residues. The trim removed 4 bases at V and 6 bases at J, leaving 8 bases unmatched. Germline loops: CDR1 SGDLS, CDR2 YYNGEE. CDR3 region: CASSPNRGPSEQYF. As DNA, the CDR3 is TGTGCCAGCAGCCCAAACAGGGGGCCCTCCGAGCAGTACTTC.

The chain combines TRBV6-2 or TRBV6-3 with TRBJ2-7; D is possibly TRBD1 or TRBD2 (5 bases each). Germline V CDR1 and CDR2: MNHEY, SVGEGT. V was cut by 6 bases and J by 4 bases, with 16 bases left in between. This CDR3 is 14 amino acids long. In nucleotides, the CDR3 is TGTGCCAGCAGACCCACGGGGACGCGTTACGAGCAGTACTTC. It translates to CASRPTGTRYEQYF.

The CDR3 sequence is CASSQDPLGGGLQETQYF. The CDR3 nucleotides are TGTGCCAGCAGCCAAGATCCCCTCGGCGGGGGCCTACAAGAGACCCAGTACTTC. This rearrangement joins TRBV3-1 to TRBJ2-5; perhaps TRBD2 as D (7 bases). This CDR3 region has 18 residues. The ends were cut back, 0 bases at V and 2 bases at J, with 19 bases in the middle. Germline V gene lookup returns CDR1 LGHDT and CDR2 YNNKEL (reference sequence).

Of note for this clonotype: A read error may be the cause here, since a much bigger clone is one base away. V and J are TRBV20-1 and TRBJ2-7, with D uncertain. The CDR3 has 12 residues. CDR1 DFQATT and CDR2 SNEGSKA come from the germline V gene (reference sequence). CDR3 region: CSTPSRLNERYF. DNA for the CDR3: TGCAGTACACCTAGTCGTCTCAACGAGCGGTACTTC.

This clonotype appeared many times. The chain carries TRBV2 and TRBJ1-5; D not resolved. The CDR3 runs to 15 residues. V lost 7 bases, J lost 0 bases, and 13 bases lay in between. The germline gives CDR1 SNHLY, CDR2 FYNNEI. Written as DNA, the CDR3 is TGTGCCAGCACTGAGTTGGGCCTTAGCAATCAGCCCCAGCATTTT. This gives the protein CASTELGLSNQPQHF.

This clonotype was picked up a small number of times. The chain employs TRBV7-9 and TRBJ2-3; 7 nucleotides align to TRBD2. Looked up from germline, CDR1 is SEHNR and CDR2 is FQNEAQ (reference sequence). Trimming cost V 5 bases and J 2 bases; bases outside gene matches: 7. The CDR3 spans 15 residues. CDR3 in DNA: TGTGCCAGCAGCGCCCCAGGGACTACCACAGATACGCAGTATTTT. Translated: CASSAPGTTTDTQYF.

CDR3 bases: TGCAGTGCTAGGAGGGGGCTAGGTAATGAAAAACTGTTTTTT. Translation: CSARRGLGNEKLFF. The chain uses TRBV20-1 and TRBJ1-4, with 7 bases aligning to TRBD1. Germline V gene lookup returns CDR1 DFQATT and CDR2 SNEGSKA (reference sequence). This CDR3 is built from 14 residues. V lost 3 bases to trimming and J lost 4 bases; unmatched junction nucleotides: 5.

The V and J genes are TRBV5-5 and TRBJ2-5; TRBD1 might be the D (6 bases). Trimming removed 4 bases from V and 1 base from J, with 20 bases in between. Germline V gene lookup returns CDR1 SGHKS and CDR2 YYEKEE (reference sequence). The CDR3 has 17 residues. CDR3 sequence (DNA): TGTGCCAGCAGCCCACGAGCGACAGGCTACTCCCAAGAGACCCAGTACTTC. Translating it yields CASSPRATGYSQETQYF.

In this sample, this clonotype turned up a few times. The CDR3 here is CASSVLDRADSPLHF. CDR3 coding DNA: TGTGCCAGCAGTGTACTGGACAGGGCTGATTCACCCCTCCACTTT. The chain joins TRBV6-1 to TRBJ1-6, with 8 bases that match TRBD1. The V segment lost 4 bases and the J segment 8 bases; nucleotides outside the gene matches: 7. The CDR3 extends over 15 amino acids. Germline V gene lookup returns CDR1 MNHNS and CDR2 SASEGT.

This clonotype has just a few counts. CDR3 coding DNA: TGTGCCAGCAGCTTTTGGACGCCGGTGGAAGAGACCCAGTACTTC. Residues: CASSFWTPVEETQYF. V and J are TRBV7-9 and TRBJ2-5; D is unresolved. This CDR3 is built from 15 residues. V lost 3 bases and J lost 3, with 14 bases in between. CDR1 is SEHNR and CDR2 is FQNEAQ in the germline V gene (reference sequence).

This chain joins TRBV6-6 and TRBJ1-5, with no clear D. The CDR3 contains 12 residues. Germline CDR1 is MNHNY and CDR2 is SVGAGI (reference sequence). V was trimmed by 8 bases and J by 4 bases, leaving 9 bases between them. CDR3 DNA sequence: TGTGCCAGCGCCACCTCAAATCAGCCCCAGCATTTT. It yields the protein CASATSNQPQHF.

This clonotype turned up a few times. The chain links TRBV20-1 to TRBJ2-7, with a possible D match to TRBD1 (5 bases). V was trimmed by 0 bases and J by 3 bases, leaving 12 bases between them. CDR1 and CDR2 (germline): DFQATT, SNEGSKA (reference sequence). The CDR3 has 14 amino acids. The CDR3 DNA reads TGCAGTGCTAGAGATGTGGCCACAGGCTACGAGCAGTACTTC. It translates to CSARDVATGYEQYF.

This clonotype was observed at least ten times. The gene calls are TRBV6-1 and TRBJ2-1; no clear D gene. The CDR3 extends over 10 amino acids. From germline, CDR1 is MNHNS and CDR2 SASEGT. V shed 5 bases and J shed 4 bases, with 0 bases lying between them. The CDR3 here is CASSYNEQFF. The CDR3 region has the DNA TGTGCCAGCAGTTACAATGAGCAGTTCTTC.

In its sample, this clonotype was seen many times. V usage is TRBV4-3 and J usage is TRBJ2-5; maybe TRBD2 (6 bases). Trimming took off 1 base at V and 0 bases at J, with 12 bases between the two ends. This CDR3 is built from 16 residues. The germline CDR1 and CDR2 sequences are LGHNA and YSLEER. The CDR3 sequence is CASSQVFSGNQETQYF. CDR3 DNA: TGCGCCAGCAGCCAAGTCTTTAGCGGAAACCAAGAGACCCAGTACTTC.

At least ten counts were recorded for this clonotype. The V and J genes are TRBV5-1 and TRBJ2-1, with TRBD1 as a possible D gene (6 bases). V lost 2 bases and J lost 9, with 15 bases in between. Germline values: CDR1 SGHRS, CDR2 YFSETQ. CDR3 length: 14 amino acids. DNA for the CDR3: TGCGCCAGCAGCTTAGGACAGTCTGGAGGTGAGCAGTTCTTC. It codes for CASSLGQSGGEQFF.

The chain uses TRBV6-5 and TRBJ1-1; the match to TRBD1 covers 8 bases. Trimming took 6 bases from V and 6 from J; bases not matched to a gene: 12. The CDR3 is 15 residues long. Germline V gene sequence: CDR1 MNHEY, CDR2 SVGAGI. As DNA, the CDR3 is TGTGCCAGCAGCCTTCGGACAGGGAAATCAGCTGAAGCTTTCTTT. Translated: CASSLRTGKSAEAFF.

This chain's CDR3 is CATSDEASYNEQFF. CDR3 sequence (DNA): TGTGCCACCAGTGATGAGGCCAGCTACAATGAGCAGTTCTTC. V is TRBV24-1 and J is TRBJ2-1; D ambiguous. The CDR3 totals 14 residues. Germline-derived CDR1 and CDR2 are KGHDR and SFDVKD. V was pared by 3 bases and J by 3 bases, with 8 bases between.

The chain joins TRBV7-2 to TRBJ2-3; TRBD1 matches 8 bases. This CDR3 has 15 residues. Germline V lookup: CDR1 SGHTA, CDR2 FQGNSA. The trim removed 5 bases at V and 1 base at J, leaving 5 bases unmatched. The CDR3 DNA reads as TGTGCCAGCAGCCCAGACAGGGGTGGCACAGATACGCAGTATTTT. This gives the protein CASSPDRGGTDTQYF.

This clonotype has a count of ten or more. The rearrangement joins TRBV20-1 to TRBJ1-2; no definite D call. The length of the CDR3 is 14 residues. Germline values: CDR1 DFQATT, CDR2 SNEGSKA (reference sequence). V was cut by 2 bases and J by 0 bases, with 10 bases left in between. The CDR3 region is CSARRPSANYGYTF. CDR3 DNA sequence: TGCAGTGCTAGAAGGCCCTCAGCTAACTATGGCTACACCTTC.

This clonotype was counted at least ten times. The rearrangement joins TRBV7-2 to TRBJ1-6; D is uncertain. The V end lost 4 bases, the J end lost 0 bases, and 7 bases lay between the germline ends. The CDR3 is made up of 15 amino acids. Germline values: CDR1 SGHTA, CDR2 FQGNSA. CDR3 nucleotide sequence: TGTGCCAGCAGCTCGAAGAGCTCCTATAATTCACCCCTCCACTTT. Encoded protein: CASSSKSSYNSPLHF. Full variable domain (remainder filled in from reference TRBV7-2 and TRBJ1-6): GAGVSQSPSNKVTEKGKDVELRCDPISGHTALYWYRQSLGQGLEFLIYFQGNSAPDKSGLPSDRFSAERTGGSVSTLTIQRTQQEDSAVYLCASSSKSSYNSPLHFGNGTRLTVT.

This clonotype has ten or more counts. The chain has TRBV5-4 and TRBJ2-1; TRBD2 is a possible D gene (5 bases). V was trimmed by 4 bases and J by 8 bases, leaving 10 bases between them. Germline V gene sequence: CDR1 SGHNT, CDR2 YYREEE (reference sequence). CDR3 length equals 12 residues. CDR3 region: CASSGGTHEQFF. The DNA of the CDR3 is TGTGCCAGCAGCGGAGGTACCCATGAGCAGTTCTTC.